This entry features one T cell receptor (beta chain) sequence. Its antigen is as yet unknown. These data are taken from a study of identical twins. Study-wide results and limits: Memory repertoires lacked the insertion deficit that abundant cord blood beta clonotypes showed.

V lost 5 bases and J 7 bases, leaving 2 bases between the germline ends. The germline CDR1 and CDR2 sequences are MNHNY and SVGAGI (reference sequence). This CDR3 comprises 10 residues. TCRdb passed the 5' RACE reads through MiXCR, listing each CDR3 protein once. In the table there are under 350,000 distinct CDR3 sequences, around 9.7% of which are singletons. This sample also belongs to another study, concerning yellow fever vaccine responses in identical twins.

The V call is TRBV6-6, the J call TRBJ2-2, with D uncertain. This receptor was identified in a woman aged 18 to 35 in good health. Sequencing was carried out using CD8+ T cells sorted from blood. The CDR3 sequence is CASSLGELFF. The CDR3 DNA reads as TGTGCCAGCAGTCTCGGGGAGCTGTTTTTT.